Following are 11 T cell receptor beta chains from one sample sequenced in a study of T cells in Graves' hyperthyroidism and ophthalmopathy. Amplification targeted TCR beta CDR3 regions from RNA transcripts. With the HTBI primer set, the TCR CDR3 went through a first round of RT-PCR. TCRdb reanalysed the multiplex PCR reads using MiXCR and keeps one entry per CDR3 protein. The data show a few hundred thousand distinct CDR3 sequences, roughly 14% seen once. Sequenced material: blood. These TCRs come from a woman aged 30 to 39 with Graves' hyperthyroidism.

In this sample, this clonotype turned up many times. V and J are TRBV28 and TRBJ2-7; TRBD1 aligns across 12 bases. V shed 5 bases, J shed 2 bases, and the junction held 4 bases outside the gene matches. Germline lookup yields CDR1 MDHEN and CDR2 SYDVKM. CDR3 size: 15 residues. The CDR3 region is CASSRGQGATYEQYF. The CDR3 DNA reads as TGTGCCAGCAGTCGGGGACAGGGGGCGACCTACGAGCAGTACTTC.

A few counts support this clonotype. The chain joins TRBV28 to TRBJ1-3; D is unresolved. V was cut by 1 base and J by 4 bases, with 14 bases left in between. Germline V gene lookup returns CDR1 MDHEN and CDR2 SYDVKM. The CDR3 runs to 16 residues. The CDR3 bases are TGTGCCAGCAGTTTATCGGGCTTGAAGGCCGGAAACACCATATATTTT. This gives the protein CASSLSGLKAGNTIYF.

The CDR3 DNA follows: TGCAGTGCCCTCCGGAGAGATACGCAGTATTTT. Residues: CSALRRDTQYF. The chain uses TRBV20-1 and TRBJ2-3; D unclear. Looked up from germline, CDR1 is DFQATT and CDR2 is SNEGSKA (reference sequence). Trimming cost V 6 bases and J 5 bases, with 9 bases left between them. The CDR3 consists of 11 residues.

This clonotype was picked up a small number of times. The gene calls are TRBV3-1 and TRBJ2-1, with TRBD2 matching 13 bases. The junction had 7 bases not matched to a gene; V was cut back by 4 bases and J by 4 bases. The length of the CDR3 is 17 residues. Looked up from germline, CDR1 is LGHDT and CDR2 is YNNKEL (reference sequence). CDR3 in amino acids: CASSPPTSGRLYNEQFF. The DNA for the CDR3 is TGTGCCAGCAGCCCGCCGACTAGCGGGAGGCTTTACAATGAGCAGTTCTTC.

This clonotype was picked up many times. This chain joins TRBV4-1 and TRBJ2-1, with D maybe TRBD2 (6 bases). Trimming removed 0 bases at V and 6 bases at J, with 9 bases between. CDR3 length: 14 amino acids. CDR1 and CDR2 (germline): MGHRA, YSYEKL. Here the CDR3 reads CASSQDREPNEQFF. The CDR3 DNA reads as TGCGCCAGCAGCCAAGACCGGGAGCCCAATGAGCAGTTCTTC.

With regard to this clonotype: A much larger clone differs by one base, so this may be a read error. V and J are TRBV18 and TRBJ2-1; D call uncertain. Per the germline V gene, CDR1 is KGHSH and CDR2 is LQKENI. CDR3 size: 15 residues. The ends were cut back, 10 bases at V and 5 bases at J, with 21 bases in the middle. The CDR3 protein is CATSVVDSRDNEQFF. In DNA, the CDR3 is TGTGCCACCTCGGTTGTGGATAGTAGGGACAATGAGCAGTTCTTC.

This clonotype appeared many times. This chain links TRBV18 with TRBJ1-2; 7 nucleotides match TRBD1. This CDR3 has 16 residues. J was trimmed by 5 bases and V by 5 bases; bases with no gene match: 14. Germline CDR1 KGHSH, CDR2 LQKENI. The CDR3 spells CASSFDRDAPRYGYTF. As DNA, the CDR3 is TGTGCCAGCTCATTCGACAGGGATGCACCTAGGTATGGCTACACCTTC.

This clonotype was recorded a few times. The chain couples TRBV5-1 to TRBJ1-1, with D perhaps matching TRBD1 (5 bases). CDR1 and CDR2 (germline): SGHRS, YFSETQ. V gave up 3 bases and J gave up 0 bases, with 12 bases separating them. The CDR3 is 15 residues long. CDR3 bases: TGCGCCAGCAGCTCCGTGGACACCATGAACACTGAAGCTTTCTTT. Protein sequence: CASSSVDTMNTEAFF.

There are many counts of this clonotype. The chain links TRBV24-1 to TRBJ2-5; TRBD2 matches 13 bases. Looked up from germline, CDR1 is KGHDR and CDR2 is SFDVKD. CDR3 length: 13 amino acids. The junction had 3 bases not matched to a gene; V was cut back by 10 bases and J by 5 bases. The CDR3 DNA follows: TGTGCCACTCGGACTAGCGGGAGTGAGACCCAGTACTTC. As protein: CATRTSGSETQYF.

The table lists this clonotype with a few counts. V is TRBV27 and J is TRBJ1-1; 10 bases match TRBD1. CDR3 length: 14 residues. CDR1 and CDR2 from the germline V gene are MNHEY and SMNVEV (reference sequence). J was trimmed by 5 bases and V by 5 bases; bases with no gene match: 5. CDR3 nucleotide sequence: TGTGCCAGCAGTAAGACAGGGGGCTTTACTGAAGCTTTCTTT. Its protein product is CASSKTGGFTEAFF.

This clonotype was seen many times. The genes are TRBV7-2 and TRBJ1-2; D uncertain. The germline V gene has CDR1 SGHTA and CDR2 FQGNSA. Trimming removed 3 bases from V and 7 bases from J, with 12 bases in between. The CDR3 spans 13 residues. In DNA form, the CDR3 reads TGTGCCAGCAGCTTCATGAGGGTTGGTGGCTACACCTTC. This sequence encodes CASSFMRVGGYTF.